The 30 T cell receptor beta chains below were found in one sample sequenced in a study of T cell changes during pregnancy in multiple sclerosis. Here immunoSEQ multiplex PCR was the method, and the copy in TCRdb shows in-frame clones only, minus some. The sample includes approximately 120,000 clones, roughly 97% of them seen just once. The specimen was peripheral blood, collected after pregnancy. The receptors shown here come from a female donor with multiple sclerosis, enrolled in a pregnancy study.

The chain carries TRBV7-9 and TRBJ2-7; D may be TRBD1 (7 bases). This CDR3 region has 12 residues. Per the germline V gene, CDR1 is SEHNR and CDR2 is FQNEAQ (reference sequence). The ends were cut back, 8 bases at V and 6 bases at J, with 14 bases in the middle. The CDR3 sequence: CASRQGGREQYF. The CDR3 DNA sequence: TGTGCCAGCCGACAGGGAGGACGCGAGCAGTACTTC.

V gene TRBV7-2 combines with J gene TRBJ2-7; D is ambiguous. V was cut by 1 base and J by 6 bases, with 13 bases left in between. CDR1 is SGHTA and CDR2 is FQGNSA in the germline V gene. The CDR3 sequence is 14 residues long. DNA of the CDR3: TGTGCCAGCAGCTTAGACTGGCGGCAGACCGAGCAGTACTTC. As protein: CASSLDWRQTEQYF.

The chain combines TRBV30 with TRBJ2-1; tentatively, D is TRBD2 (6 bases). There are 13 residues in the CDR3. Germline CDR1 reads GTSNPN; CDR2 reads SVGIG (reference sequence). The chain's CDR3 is CGYSGSSYNEQFF. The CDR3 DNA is TGTGGGTATAGCGGTTCCTCCTACAATGAGCAGTTCTTC.

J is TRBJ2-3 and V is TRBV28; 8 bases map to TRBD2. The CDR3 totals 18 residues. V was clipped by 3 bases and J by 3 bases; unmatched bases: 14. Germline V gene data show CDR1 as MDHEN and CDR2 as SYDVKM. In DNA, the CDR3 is TGTGCCAGCAGTTTGGGGGGCGGGAGGAGGACGATTACAGATACGCAGTATTTT. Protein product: CASSLGGGRRTITDTQYF.

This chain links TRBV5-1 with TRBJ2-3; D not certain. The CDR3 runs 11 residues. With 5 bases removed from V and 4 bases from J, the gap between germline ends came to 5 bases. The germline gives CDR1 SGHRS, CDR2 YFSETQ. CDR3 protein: CASRSSDTQYF. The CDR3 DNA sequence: TGCGCCAGCAGGTCCTCAGATACGCAGTATTTT. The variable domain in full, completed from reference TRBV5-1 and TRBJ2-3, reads KAGVTQTPRYLIKTRGQQVTLSCSPISGHRSVSWYQQTPGQGLQFLFEYFSETQRNKGNFPGRFSGRQFSNSRSEMNVSTLELGDSALYLCASRSSDTQYFGPGTRLTVL.

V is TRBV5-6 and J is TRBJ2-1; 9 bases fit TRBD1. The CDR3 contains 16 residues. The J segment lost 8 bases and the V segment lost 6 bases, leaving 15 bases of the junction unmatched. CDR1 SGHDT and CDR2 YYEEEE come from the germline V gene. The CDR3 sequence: CASNKPRDREYHEQFF. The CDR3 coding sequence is TGTGCCAGCAACAAGCCCAGGGACAGGGAATATCATGAGCAGTTCTTC.

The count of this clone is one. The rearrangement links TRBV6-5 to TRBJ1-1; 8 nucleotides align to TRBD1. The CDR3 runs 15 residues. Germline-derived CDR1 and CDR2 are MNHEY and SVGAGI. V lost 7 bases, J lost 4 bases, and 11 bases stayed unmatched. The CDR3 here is CASNVQGASGTEAFF. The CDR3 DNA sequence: TGTGCCAGCAACGTTCAGGGGGCTTCGGGCACTGAAGCTTTCTTT.

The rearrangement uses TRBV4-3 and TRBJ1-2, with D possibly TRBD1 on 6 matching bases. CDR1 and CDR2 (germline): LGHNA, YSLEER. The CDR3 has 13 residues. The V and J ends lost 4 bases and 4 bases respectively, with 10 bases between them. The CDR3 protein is CASSRGQTYGYTF. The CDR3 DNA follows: TGCGCCAGCAGCCGAGGACAGACCTATGGCTACACCTTC.

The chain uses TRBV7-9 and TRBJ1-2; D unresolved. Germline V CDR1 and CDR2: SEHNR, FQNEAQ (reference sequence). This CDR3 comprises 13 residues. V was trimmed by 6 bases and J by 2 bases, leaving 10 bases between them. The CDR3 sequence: CASSPGLNYGYTF. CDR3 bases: TGTGCCAGCAGTCCCGGGTTAAACTATGGCTACACCTTC.

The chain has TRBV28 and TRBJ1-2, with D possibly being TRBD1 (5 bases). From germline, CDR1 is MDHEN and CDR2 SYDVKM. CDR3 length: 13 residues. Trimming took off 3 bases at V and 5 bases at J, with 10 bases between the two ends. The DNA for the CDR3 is TGTGCCAGCAGTTTTACAGGTGTTTATGGCTACACCTTC. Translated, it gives CASSFTGVYGYTF.

The CDR3 loop reads CASGKDRAYEQYF. The CDR3, as DNA: TGTGCCAGCGGGAAAGACAGGGCCTACGAGCAGTACTTC. V and J are TRBV27 and TRBJ2-7; 7 nucleotides align to TRBD1. The CDR3 is 13 amino acids. Trimming cost V 8 bases and J 2 bases; bases outside gene matches: 6. The germline V gene has CDR1 MNHEY and CDR2 SMNVEV (reference sequence).

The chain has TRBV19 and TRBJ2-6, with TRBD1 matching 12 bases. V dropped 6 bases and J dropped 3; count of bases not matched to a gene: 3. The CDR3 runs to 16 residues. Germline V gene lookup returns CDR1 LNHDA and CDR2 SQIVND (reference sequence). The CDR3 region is CASRGQGAIGANVLTF. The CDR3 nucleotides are TGTGCCAGTAGGGGACAGGGGGCAATTGGGGCCAACGTCCTGACTTTC.

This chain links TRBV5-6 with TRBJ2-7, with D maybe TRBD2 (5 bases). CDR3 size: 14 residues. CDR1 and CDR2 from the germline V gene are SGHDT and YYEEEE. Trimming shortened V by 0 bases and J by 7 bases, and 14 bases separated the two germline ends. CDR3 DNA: TGTGCCAGCAGCTTGGGGGGAGATTCGTGGGAGCAGTACTTC. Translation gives CASSLGGDSWEQYF.

In DNA, the CDR3 is TGTGCCAGTAGCCCTGGCCCTGGACAATCGAGGACCGAGACCCAGTACTTC. Amino acid sequence: CASSPGPGQSRTETQYF. The chain links TRBV19 to TRBJ2-5; tentative D call: TRBD1 (5 bases). V lost 6 bases to trimming and J lost 5 bases, with 25 bases between them. Looked up from germline, CDR1 is LNHDA and CDR2 is SQIVND (reference sequence). There are 17 residues in the CDR3.

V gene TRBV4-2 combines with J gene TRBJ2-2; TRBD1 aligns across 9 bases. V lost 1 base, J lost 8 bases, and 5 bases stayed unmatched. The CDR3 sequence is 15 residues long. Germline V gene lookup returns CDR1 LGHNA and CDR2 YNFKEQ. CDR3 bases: TGTGCCAGCAGCCAAGGGACAGGGGTCGAAGGGGAGCTGTTTTTT. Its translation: CASSQGTGVEGELFF.

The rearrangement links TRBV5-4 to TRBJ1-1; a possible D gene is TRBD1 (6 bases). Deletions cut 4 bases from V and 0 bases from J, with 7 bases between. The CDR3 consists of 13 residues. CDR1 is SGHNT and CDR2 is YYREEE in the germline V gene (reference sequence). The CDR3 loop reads CASSGQMNTEAFF. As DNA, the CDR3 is TGTGCCAGCAGCGGACAGATGAACACTGAAGCTTTCTTT.

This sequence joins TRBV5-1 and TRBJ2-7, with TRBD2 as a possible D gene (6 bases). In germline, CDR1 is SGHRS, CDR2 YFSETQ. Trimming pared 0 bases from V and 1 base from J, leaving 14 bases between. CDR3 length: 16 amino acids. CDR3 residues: CASSLGGRSASYEQYF. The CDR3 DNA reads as TGCGCCAGCAGCTTGGGGGGGAGGAGCGCATCCTACGAGCAGTACTTC.

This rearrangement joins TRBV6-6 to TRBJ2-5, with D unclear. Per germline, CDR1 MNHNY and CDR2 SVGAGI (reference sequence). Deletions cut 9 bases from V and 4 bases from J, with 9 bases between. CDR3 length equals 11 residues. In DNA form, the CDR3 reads TGTGCCAGTACTCGTACAGAGACCCAGTACTTC. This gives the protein CASTRTETQYF.

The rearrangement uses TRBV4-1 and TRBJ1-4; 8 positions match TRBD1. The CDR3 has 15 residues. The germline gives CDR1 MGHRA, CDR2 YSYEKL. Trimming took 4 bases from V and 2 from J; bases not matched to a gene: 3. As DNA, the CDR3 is TGCGCCAGCAGCCCTACAGGGGGTACTAATGAAAAACTGTTTTTT. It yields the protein CASSPTGGTNEKLFF.

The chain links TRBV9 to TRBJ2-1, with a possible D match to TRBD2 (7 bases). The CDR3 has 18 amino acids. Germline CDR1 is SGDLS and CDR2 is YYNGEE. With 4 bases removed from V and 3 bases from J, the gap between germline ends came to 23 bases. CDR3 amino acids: CASSPRGTAGALYNEQFF. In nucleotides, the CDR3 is TGTGCCAGCAGCCCACGGGGTACGGCGGGGGCCCTCTACAATGAGCAGTTCTTC.

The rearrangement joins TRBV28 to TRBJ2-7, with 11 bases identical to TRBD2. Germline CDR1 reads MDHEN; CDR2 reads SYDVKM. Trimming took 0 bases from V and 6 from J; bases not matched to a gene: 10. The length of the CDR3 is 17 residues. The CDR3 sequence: CASSLWVGLAGGGEQYF. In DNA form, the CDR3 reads TGTGCCAGCAGTTTATGGGTTGGACTAGCGGGCGGGGGCGAGCAGTACTTC.

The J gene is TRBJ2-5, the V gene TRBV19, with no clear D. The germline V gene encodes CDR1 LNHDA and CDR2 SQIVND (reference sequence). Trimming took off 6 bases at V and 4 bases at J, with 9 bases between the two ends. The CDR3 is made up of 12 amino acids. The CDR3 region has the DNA TGTGCCAGTAGCCCTCTCGGAGAGACCCAGTACTTC. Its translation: CASSPLGETQYF.

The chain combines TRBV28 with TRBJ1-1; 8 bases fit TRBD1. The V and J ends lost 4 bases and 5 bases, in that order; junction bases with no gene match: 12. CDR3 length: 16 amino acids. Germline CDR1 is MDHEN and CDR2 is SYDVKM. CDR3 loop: CASSSPSTGAGTEAFF. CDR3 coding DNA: TGTGCCAGCAGTTCCCCGTCGACAGGGGCGGGGACTGAAGCTTTCTTT.

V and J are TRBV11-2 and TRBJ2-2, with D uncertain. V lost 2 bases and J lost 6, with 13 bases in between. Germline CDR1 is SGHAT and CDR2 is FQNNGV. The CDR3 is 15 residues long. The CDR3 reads CASSLLVQKAGELFF. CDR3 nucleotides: TGTGCCAGCAGCTTACTAGTTCAGAAGGCCGGGGAGCTGTTTTTT.

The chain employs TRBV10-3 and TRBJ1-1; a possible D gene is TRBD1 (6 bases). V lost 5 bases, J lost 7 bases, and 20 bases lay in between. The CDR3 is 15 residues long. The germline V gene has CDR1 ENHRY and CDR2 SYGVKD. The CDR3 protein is CAISYSQGPSGEAFF. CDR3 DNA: TGTGCCATCAGTTATTCACAGGGCCCCTCCGGTGAAGCTTTCTTT.

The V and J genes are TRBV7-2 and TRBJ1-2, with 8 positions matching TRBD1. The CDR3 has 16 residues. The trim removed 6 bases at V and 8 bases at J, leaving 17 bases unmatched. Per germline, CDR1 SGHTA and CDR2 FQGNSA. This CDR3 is CASSPGWTGLYGGYTF. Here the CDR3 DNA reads TGTGCCAGCAGTCCCGGGTGGACAGGGTTGTATGGGGGCTACACCTTC.

CDR3 region: CASSGTGNQPQHF. As DNA, the CDR3 is TGTGCCAGCAGCGGGACAGGCAATCAGCCCCAGCATTTT. The rearrangement joins TRBV27 to TRBJ1-5, with 7 nucleotides matching TRBD1. The germline CDR1 and CDR2 sequences are MNHEY and SMNVEV (reference sequence). The CDR3 loop spans 13 amino acids. After removal of 6 bases from V and 2 bases from J, the junction contained 1 base not matched to a gene.

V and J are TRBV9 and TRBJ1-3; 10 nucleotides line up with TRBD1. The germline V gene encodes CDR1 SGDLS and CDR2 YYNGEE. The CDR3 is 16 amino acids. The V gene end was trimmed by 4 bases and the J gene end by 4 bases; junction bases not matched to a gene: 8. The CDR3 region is CASSPRDRGAGNTIYF. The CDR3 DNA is TGTGCCAGCAGCCCCCGGGACAGGGGCGCGGGAAACACCATATATTTT.

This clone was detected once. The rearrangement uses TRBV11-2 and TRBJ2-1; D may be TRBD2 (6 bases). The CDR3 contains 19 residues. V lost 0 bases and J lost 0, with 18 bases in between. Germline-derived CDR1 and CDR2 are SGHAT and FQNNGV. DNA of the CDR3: TGTGCCAGCAGCTTAGATCTTGACGGACTACCCAGCTCCTACAATGAGCAGTTCTTC. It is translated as CASSLDLDGLPSSYNEQFF. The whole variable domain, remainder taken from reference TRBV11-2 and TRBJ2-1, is EAGVAQSPRYKIIEKRQSVAFWCNPISGHATLYWYQQILGQGPKLLIQFQNNGVVDDSQLPKDRFSAERLKGVDSTLKIQPAKLEDSAVYLCASSLDLDGLPSSYNEQFFGPGTRLTVL.

This CDR3 reads CAIRPQGSGANVLTF. CDR3 coding DNA: TGTGCCATTAGACCACAGGGGTCTGGGGCCAACGTCCTGACTTTC. This chain connects TRBV10-3 to TRBJ2-6; 7 bases map to TRBD1. The CDR3 extends over 15 amino acids. Looked up from germline, CDR1 is ENHRY and CDR2 is SYGVKD. With 9 bases clipped from V and 1 base from J, the junction kept 6 bases outside the gene matches.